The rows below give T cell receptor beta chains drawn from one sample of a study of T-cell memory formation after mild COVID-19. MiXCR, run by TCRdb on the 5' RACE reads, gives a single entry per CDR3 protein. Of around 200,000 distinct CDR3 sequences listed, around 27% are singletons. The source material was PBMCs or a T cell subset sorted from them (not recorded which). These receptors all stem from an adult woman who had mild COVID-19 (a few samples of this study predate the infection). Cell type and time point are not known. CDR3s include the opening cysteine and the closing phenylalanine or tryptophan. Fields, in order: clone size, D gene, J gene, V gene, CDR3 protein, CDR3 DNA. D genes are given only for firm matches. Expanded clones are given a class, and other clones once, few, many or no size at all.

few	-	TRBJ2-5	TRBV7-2	CASSLGGSMSETQYF	TGTGCCAGCAGCTTAGGCGGAAGTATGTCAGAGACCCAGTACTTC
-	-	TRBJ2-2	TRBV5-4	CASERWGTGELFF	TGTGCCAGCGAACGATGGGGCACCGGGGAGCTGTTTTTT
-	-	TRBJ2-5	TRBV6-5	CASSRSGLETQYF	TGTGCCAGCAGTAGGTCGGGGCTAGAGACCCAGTACTTC
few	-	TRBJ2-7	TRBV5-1	CASSFSGSYEQYF	TGCGCCAGCAGCTTTTCTGGCAGTTACGAGCAGTACTTC
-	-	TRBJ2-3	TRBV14	CASSRRALTDTQYF	TGTGCCAGCAGCCGGCGGGCCCTCACAGATACGCAGTATTTT
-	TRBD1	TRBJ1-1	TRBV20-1	CSATGQGTNTEAFF	TGCAGTGCTACGGGACAGGGGACGAACACTGAAGCTTTCTTT
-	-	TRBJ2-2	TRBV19	CASSGTNTGELFF	TGTGCCAGTAGTGGCACTAACACCGGGGAGCTGTTTTTT
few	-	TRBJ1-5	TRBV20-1	CSARSTGLRDQPQHF	TGCAGTGCTAGAAGTACAGGCCTTAGGGATCAGCCCCAGCATTTT
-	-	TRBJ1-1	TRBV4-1	CASSPHRELNTEAFF	TGCGCCAGCAGCCCCCACAGGGAGTTGAACACTGAAGCTTTCTTT
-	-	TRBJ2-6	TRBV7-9	CASSLASGANVLTF	TGTGCCAGCAGCTTAGCCAGTGGGGCCAACGTCCTGACTTTC
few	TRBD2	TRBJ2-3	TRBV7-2	CASISGRAQTDTQYF	TGTGCCAGCATCAGCGGGAGGGCCCAGACAGATACGCAGTATTTT
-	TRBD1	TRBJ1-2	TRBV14	CASSPGTAYYGYTF	TGTGCCAGCAGCCCTGGGACAGCCTACTATGGCTACACCTTC
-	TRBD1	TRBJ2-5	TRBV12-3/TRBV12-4	CASSPSTGGLETQYF	TGTGCCAGCAGTCCATCGACAGGGGGCCTAGAGACCCAGTACTTC
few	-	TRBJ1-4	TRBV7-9	CASSLGREKLFF	TGTGCCAGCAGCCTGGGCCGGGAAAAACTGTTTTTT
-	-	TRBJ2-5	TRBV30	CAWCFPPGRETQYF	TGTGCCTGGTGCTTCCCGCCAGGGAGAGAGACCCAGTACTTC
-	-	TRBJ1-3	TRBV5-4	CASSLAGGGSGNTIYF	TGTGCCAGCAGCTTGGCCGGGGGGGGCTCTGGAAACACCATATATTTT
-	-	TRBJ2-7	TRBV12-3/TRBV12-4	CASSFTVWASEQYF	TGTGCCAGCAGTTTTACGGTATGGGCGTCCGAGCAGTACTTC
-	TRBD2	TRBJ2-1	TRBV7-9	CASSRRGLAGADEQFF	TGTGCCAGCAGCCGTAGAGGGCTAGCGGGAGCCGATGAGCAGTTCTTC
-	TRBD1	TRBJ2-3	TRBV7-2	CASSSGQGPTSTDTQYF	TGTGCCAGCAGCTCTGGACAGGGCCCTACCAGCACAGATACGCAGTATTTT
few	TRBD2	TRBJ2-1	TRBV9	CASSPPSGTPSEQFF	TGTGCCAGCAGTCCACCTAGCGGGACGCCGTCTGAGCAGTTCTTC
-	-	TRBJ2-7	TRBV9	CASSVGDGSSYEQYF	TGTGCCAGCAGCGTAGGCGACGGGAGCTCCTACGAGCAGTACTTC
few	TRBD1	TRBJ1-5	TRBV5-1	CASSLSQGEEGSNQPQHF	TGCGCCAGCAGCTTGAGTCAGGGGGAGGAGGGTAGCAATCAGCCCCAGCATTTT
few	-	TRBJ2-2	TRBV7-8	CASSPREDSYTGELFF	TGTGCCAGCAGCCCCCGAGAAGACAGCTACACCGGGGAGCTGTTTTTT
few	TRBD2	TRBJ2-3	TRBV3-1	CASSQEGLADTQYF	TGTGCCAGCAGCCAAGAGGGACTAGCAGATACGCAGTATTTT
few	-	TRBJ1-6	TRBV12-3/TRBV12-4	CASSLMGDNSPLHF	TGTGCCAGCAGTTTAATGGGGGATAATTCACCCCTCCACTTT
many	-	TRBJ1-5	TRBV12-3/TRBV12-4	CASSLYQLGRVSNQPQHF	TGTGCCAGCAGTTTATATCAGCTGGGGAGAGTTAGCAATCAGCCCCAGCATTTT
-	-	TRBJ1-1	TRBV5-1	CASSFRPTIEAFF	TGCGCCAGCAGCTTTCGGCCGACGATTGAAGCTTTCTTT
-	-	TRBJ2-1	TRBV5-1	CASSLDISSYNEQFF	TGCGCCAGCAGCCTAGATATCAGCTCCTACAATGAGCAGTTCTTC
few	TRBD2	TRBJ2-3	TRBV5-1	CASSLGSGSTDTQYF	TGCGCCAGCAGCTTGGGAAGCGGGAGTACAGATACGCAGTATTTT
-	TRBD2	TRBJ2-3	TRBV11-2	CASSSPGLAGRADTQYF	TGTGCCAGCAGCTCCCCGGGACTAGCGGGGCGTGCAGATACGCAGTATTTT
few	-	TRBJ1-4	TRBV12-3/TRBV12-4	CASRGQVFNEKLFF	TGTGCCAGCAGGGGTCAGGTATTTAATGAAAAACTGTTTTTT
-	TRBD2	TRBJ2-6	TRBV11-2	CASSVGEAGRTSGANVLTF	TGTGCCAGCAGCGTTGGCGAAGCCGGGAGGACCTCTGGGGCCAACGTCCTGACTTTC
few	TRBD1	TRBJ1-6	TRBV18	CASSKDREGSPLHF	TGTGCCAGCTCAAAAGACAGGGAAGGTTCGCCCCTCCACTTT
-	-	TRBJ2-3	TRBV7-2	CASRDLARYSTDTQYF	TGTGCCAGCAGGGACCTAGCGCGTTATAGCACAGATACGCAGTATTTT
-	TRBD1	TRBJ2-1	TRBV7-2	CASSPTRGWYNEQFF	TGTGCCAGCAGCCCGACCAGGGGGTGGTACAATGAGCAGTTCTTC
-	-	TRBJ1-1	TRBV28	CASRGVLNTEAFF	TGTGCCAGCAGGGGGGTCCTGAACACTGAAGCTTTCTTT
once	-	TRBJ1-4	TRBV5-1	CASSLEAGALDEKLFF	TGCGCCAGCAGCTTGGAGGCAGGGGCCCTGGATGAAAAACTGTTTTTT
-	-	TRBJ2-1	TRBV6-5	CASSYWGNSLNEQLF	TGTGCCAGCAGTTACTGGGGGAATAGCCTGAATGAGCAGTTATTC
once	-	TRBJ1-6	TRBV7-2	CASSSLPGHTILHF	TGTGCCAGCAGCTCCCTCCCGGGACACACCATCCTCCACTTT
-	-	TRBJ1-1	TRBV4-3	CASSPWPENTEAFF	TGCGCCAGCAGTCCTTGGCCGGAGAACACTGAAGCTTTCTTT
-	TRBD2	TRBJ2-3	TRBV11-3	CASSRKSGADTQYF	TGTGCCAGCAGCAGAAAAAGCGGGGCAGATACGCAGTATTTT
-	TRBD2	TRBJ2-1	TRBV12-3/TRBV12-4	CASSPTAGEDEQFF	TGTGCCAGCAGTCCCACAGCGGGGGAGGATGAGCAGTTCTTC
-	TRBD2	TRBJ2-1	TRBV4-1	CASSQDPSGLSSYNEQFF	TGCGCCAGCAGCCAAGACCCTAGCGGTCTTAGCTCCTACAATGAGCAGTTCTTC
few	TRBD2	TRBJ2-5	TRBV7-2	CASSGPPLAGETQYF	TGTGCCAGCAGCGGACCACCGCTAGCGGGGGAGACCCAGTACTTC
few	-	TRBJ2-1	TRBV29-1	CSVDNSGNEQFF	TGCAGCGTTGATAATAGCGGAAATGAGCAGTTCTTC
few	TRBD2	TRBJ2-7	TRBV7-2	CASSLIRLAGTPNEQYF	TGTGCCAGCAGCTTAATACGACTAGCGGGAACGCCTAACGAGCAGTACTTC
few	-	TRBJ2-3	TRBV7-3	CASSLYGISTDTQYF	TGTGCCAGCAGCTTATACGGGATTAGCACAGATACGCAGTATTTT
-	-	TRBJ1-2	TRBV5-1	CASRDQAGYTF	TGCGCCAGCCGAGATCAAGCGGGCTACACCTTC
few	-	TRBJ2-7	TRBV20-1	CSAIAAQKPKYEQYF	TGCAGTGCTATTGCAGCACAGAAACCGAAATACGAGCAGTACTTC
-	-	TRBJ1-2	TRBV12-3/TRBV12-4	CASRDTVNYGYTF	TGTGCCAGCAGGGACACAGTTAACTATGGCTACACCTTC
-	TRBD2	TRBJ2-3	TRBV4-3	CASSHGTSGLTDTQYF	TGCGCCAGCAGCCATGGGACTAGCGGACTCACAGATACGCAGTATTTT
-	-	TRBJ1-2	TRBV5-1	CASSLEVSYGYTF	TGCGCCAGCAGCTTGGAAGTGAGCTATGGCTACACCTTC
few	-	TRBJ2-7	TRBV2	CASSESRVEQYF	TGTGCCAGCAGTGAATCTAGGGTTGAGCAGTACTTC